A single sample is the source of the 30 T cell receptor beta chains below, sequenced in a study of T cells after posttransplantation cyclophosphamide. Cyclophosphamide on days +3 and +4 followed busulfan-fludarabine conditioning and a marrow graft. Assay: immunoSEQ multiplex PCR; the TCRdb copy retains only in-frame clones and omits some. Observed in the sample are a few thousand clones, none of them singletons. Source: PBMCs, taken after allogeneic stem cell transplant with posttransplant cyclophosphamide. These receptors were taken from a male patient aged 55 to 70 who received an allogeneic stem cell transplant from a related donor and was CMV-positive. Some T cells may trace back to the graft donor.

This clone was observed many times. J is TRBJ2-5 and V is TRBV27, with a possible D match to TRBD2 (5 bases). The CDR3 is made up of 10 amino acids. Trimming pared 7 bases from V and 5 bases from J, leaving 5 bases between. Germline V gene lookup returns CDR1 MNHEY and CDR2 SMNVEV (reference sequence). In DNA, the CDR3 is TGTGCCAGCAAGCGGGAGACCCAGTACTTC. Translation: CASKRETQYF.

The table lists this clone with many counts. The V call is TRBV7-2, the J call TRBJ2-3, with TRBD2 identical over 11 bases. The CDR3 covers 17 residues. The V gene end was trimmed by 5 bases and the J gene end by 3 bases; junction bases not matched to a gene: 10. Germline lookup yields CDR1 SGHTA and CDR2 FQGNSA. The CDR3 region has the DNA TGTGCCAGCAGCATCAGTAGCGGGGGGGCCCCAACAGATACGCAGTATTTT. It is translated as CASSISSGGAPTDTQYF.

Ten or more counts support this clone. V usage is TRBV2 and J usage is TRBJ2-1, with D perhaps TRBD2 (6 bases). V was pared by 1 base and J by 9 bases, with 16 bases between. The CDR3 loop spans 15 amino acids. From germline, CDR1 is SNHLY and CDR2 FYNNEI. DNA for the CDR3: TGTGCCAGCAGTGAAGAGTCACTAGCTCTCGGTGAGCAGTTCTTC. This gives the protein CASSEESLALGEQFF.

By share of the sample, this clone is medium-sized. The chain couples TRBV7-9 to TRBJ1-1, with D uncertain. Trimming removed 2 bases at V and 4 bases at J, with 11 bases between. The CDR3 runs to 14 residues. From germline, CDR1 is SEHNR and CDR2 FQNEAQ (reference sequence). The CDR3 DNA follows: TGTGCCAGCAGCTTAAATCGGGGAGGCACTGAAGCTTTCTTT. Protein product: CASSLNRGGTEAFF.

Ten or more counts support this clone. V gene TRBV7-2 combines with J gene TRBJ2-2; TRBD2 aligns across 12 bases. Germline values: CDR1 SGHTA, CDR2 FQGNSA. CDR3 length: 16 amino acids. The junction had 4 bases not matched to a gene; V was cut back by 3 bases and J by 5 bases. The DNA of the CDR3 is TGTGCCAGCAGCTTCTCTAGCGGGGGGGCAACCGGGGAGCTGTTTTTT. Translated, it gives CASSFSSGGATGELFF.

This clone was observed many times. This chain links TRBV21-1 with TRBJ2-6; the DNA was not used to check the table's D call, TRBD2. TRBV21-1 is assigned pseudogene status. The CDR3 spans 11 residues. CDR3 sequence reads: CASIEANVLTF. The CDR3 DNA sequence: TGTGCCAGCATAGAGGCCAACGTCCTGACTTTC.

Sample share makes this clone medium-sized. J is TRBJ1-1 and V is TRBV6-1; 7 positions agree with TRBD1. The J segment lost 11 bases and the V segment lost 4 bases, leaving 16 bases of the junction unmatched. The CDR3 is made up of 15 amino acids. Germline CDR1 is MNHNS and CDR2 is SASEGT. The CDR3, as DNA: TGTGCCAGCAGTGTAGAGAGAGGACAGGCTACGGGTGCTTTCTTT. Its protein is CASSVERGQATGAFF.

In this sample, this clone turned up many times. This chain links TRBV25-1 with TRBJ1-5; TRBD1 might be the D (5 bases). V was trimmed by 1 base and J by 5 bases, leaving 9 bases between them. CDR3 size: 14 residues. Germline loops: CDR1 MGHDK, CDR2 SYGVNS. The CDR3: CASSESGGDQPQHF. DNA for the CDR3: TGTGCCAGCAGTGAATCCGGGGGTGATCAGCCCCAGCATTTT.

This clone was recorded many times. The chain uses TRBV7-2 and TRBJ1-5; 9 bases align to TRBD1. The length of the CDR3 is 14 residues. Germline CDR1 and CDR2: SGHTA and FQGNSA. V was clipped by 5 bases and J by 5 bases; unmatched bases: 4. In nucleotides, the CDR3 is TGTGCCAGCAGCCAACGGACAGGGGATCAGCCCCAGCATTTT. Its protein product is CASSQRTGDQPQHF.

This clone is medium-sized (0.01 to 0.1%). The chain carries TRBV4-3 and TRBJ2-7, with 12 bases aligning to TRBD2. The V segment lost 3 bases and the J segment 2 bases; nucleotides outside the gene matches: 2. The CDR3 sequence is 15 residues long. The germline V gene has CDR1 LGHNA and CDR2 YSLEER. This chain's CDR3 is CASSQLAGGAYEQYF. The CDR3 DNA follows: TGCGCCAGCAGCCAGCTAGCGGGAGGGGCCTACGAGCAGTACTTC.

This clone was seen repeatedly, ten times or more. The chain joins TRBV5-6 to TRBJ2-6; TRBD2 might be the D (5 bases). Germline lookup yields CDR1 SGHDT and CDR2 YYEEEE. There are 16 residues in the CDR3. Trimming removed 0 bases at V and 0 bases at J, with 7 bases between. The CDR3 DNA is TGTGCCAGCAGCTTGGGACTAACCTCTGGGGCCAACGTCCTGACTTTC. Its translation: CASSLGLTSGANVLTF.

This clone has more than one count but fewer than ten. A far larger clone is only one base removed, so a read error is likely. The chain is built from TRBV28 and TRBJ1-3; D might be TRBD1 (5 bases). This CDR3 contains 16 residues. CDR1 and CDR2 (germline): MDHEN, SYDVKM. CDR3 nucleotide sequence: TGTGCCAGCAATGTGATGGGACTAGGGTCTGGAAACGCCATATATTTT. It specifies CASNVMGLGSGNAIYF.

Relative to its sample, this clone is medium-sized. The V gene is TRBV5-6, the J gene TRBJ1-2; TRBD1 is a possible D gene (6 bases). CDR1 is SGHDT and CDR2 is YYEEEE in the germline V gene. CDR3 size: 15 residues. V shed 4 bases and J shed 8 bases, with 21 bases lying between them. CDR3 DNA sequence: TGTGCCAGCAGCCCCGGCTTCGGTACAGGGACGGGCTACACCTTC. Translated: CASSPGFGTGTGYTF.

This clone was counted between two and nine times. This chain links TRBV6-5 with TRBJ1-5; D may be TRBD1 (6 bases). CDR1 and CDR2 (germline): MNHEY, SVGAGI. CDR3 length: 10 amino acids. The CDR3 sequence: CATGRQPQHF. In DNA, the CDR3 is TGTGCAACAGGGAGACAGCCCCAGCATTTT.

This clone was recorded at least ten times. This rearrangement joins TRBV28 to TRBJ2-5; 8 bases agree with TRBD1. This CDR3 has 15 amino acids. The ends lost 6 bases at V and 5 bases at J; junction bases unmatched: 11. Germline V gene sequence: CDR1 MDHEN, CDR2 SYDVKM. The CDR3 sequence is CASSSGQGVMETQYF. For the CDR3, the DNA is TGTGCCAGCAGCTCCGGACAGGGTGTGATGGAGACCCAGTACTTC.

By its share, this clone is medium-sized (0.01 to 0.1%). V usage is TRBV7-9 and J usage is TRBJ2-1; perhaps TRBD2 as D (5 bases). Germline values: CDR1 SEHNR, CDR2 FQNEAQ (reference sequence). This CDR3 is built from 14 residues. V lost 0 bases to trimming and J lost 4 bases, with 7 bases between them. For the CDR3, the DNA is TGTGCCAGCAGCTTAGCGGGAGTTTACAATGAGCAGTTCTTC. Protein: CASSLAGVYNEQFF.

This clone was seen repeatedly, ten times or more. V gene TRBV7-9 combines with J gene TRBJ2-1; D may be TRBD2 (5 bases). CDR3 length: 15 amino acids. The germline V and J ends were trimmed by 1 base and 6 bases, with 13 bases remaining between them. Germline V gene data show CDR1 as SEHNR and CDR2 as FQNEAQ (reference sequence). CDR3 DNA sequence: TGTGCCAGCAGCTTAGGCCAGTTTGCGGGCAATGAGCAGTTCTTC. It is translated as CASSLGQFAGNEQFF.

At least ten counts were recorded for this clone. V is TRBV5-4 and J is TRBJ2-5, with a possible D match to TRBD2 (5 bases). The length of the CDR3 is 15 residues. Deletions cut 0 bases from V and 2 bases from J, with 11 bases between. Per germline, CDR1 SGHNT and CDR2 YYREEE (reference sequence). The CDR3 sequence is CASSLADSRQETQYF. CDR3 in DNA: TGTGCCAGCAGCTTGGCGGACTCCCGACAAGAGACCCAGTACTTC.

This clone is classed as medium-sized. The rearrangement joins TRBV6-6 to TRBJ1-6, with a weak D call TRBD1 (5 bases). The V end was cut by 2 bases, the J end by 7 bases, with 12 bases between. The CDR3 totals 15 residues. CDR1 and CDR2 (germline): MNHNY, SVGAGI (reference sequence). The CDR3 sequence: CASSYQPGPNSPLHF. The CDR3 nucleotides are TGTGCCAGCAGTTACCAACCAGGGCCAAATTCACCCCTCCACTTT.

This clone was detected ten times or more. This sequence joins TRBV5-1 and TRBJ1-1; no reliable D call. The CDR3 contains 14 residues. The germline CDR1 and CDR2 sequences are SGHRS and YFSETQ. Trimming shortened V by 0 bases and J by 3 bases, and 9 bases separated the two germline ends. The CDR3, as DNA: TGCGCCAGCAGCTTGGGGCAGGTCTACACTGAAGCTTTCTTT. It encodes CASSLGQVYTEAFF.

This clone was detected ten times or more. The chain links TRBV4-1 to TRBJ2-4, with D maybe TRBD1 (6 bases). This CDR3 comprises 17 residues. Per the germline V gene, CDR1 is MGHRA and CDR2 is YSYEKL. V was clipped by 0 bases and J by 1 base, with 13 bases between them. The CDR3 region has the DNA TGCGCCAGCAGCCAAGACCCAGGGGATGGGGCCAAAAACATTCAGTACTTC. It encodes CASSQDPGDGAKNIQYF.

This clone appeared many times. The V and J genes are TRBV7-2 and TRBJ1-2; no firm D call. With 2 bases removed from V and 8 bases from J, the gap between germline ends came to 21 bases. The CDR3 has 16 residues. The V gene's germline CDR1 is SGHTA and CDR2 FQGNSA. CDR3 amino acids: CASSLSRAKQGDGYTF. DNA of the CDR3: TGTGCCAGCAGCTTAAGTCGAGCCAAACAAGGAGACGGCTACACCTTC.

Sample share makes this clone medium-sized. The chain is built from TRBV4-1 and TRBJ1-2; 10 nucleotides align to TRBD1. Germline CDR1 is MGHRA and CDR2 is YSYEKL. The V gene end was trimmed by 1 base and the J gene end by 2 bases; junction bases not matched to a gene: 7. This CDR3 region has 17 residues. In DNA, the CDR3 is TGCGCCAGCAGCCAAGCACTTTCGGACAGGGGGAACTATGGCTACACCTTC. This gives the protein CASSQALSDRGNYGYTF.

This clone was counted many times. The chain joins TRBV5-1 to TRBJ2-1; 10 bases match TRBD1. With V trimmed by 0 bases and J by 6 bases, 9 bases remained unmatched. This CDR3 comprises 17 residues. Germline CDR1 and CDR2: SGHRS and YFSETQ. The CDR3 nucleotides are TGCGCCAGCAGCTTGGATGAGCGGGACAGGGGAATCAATGAGCAGTTCTTC. This translates into CASSLDERDRGINEQFF.

This clone was observed many times. The chain is built from TRBV2 and TRBJ1-5; D might be TRBD1 (6 bases). CDR1 is SNHLY and CDR2 is FYNNEI in the germline V gene. The germline V and J ends were trimmed by 2 bases and 4 bases, with 15 bases remaining between them. The CDR3 is 16 amino acids. In DNA form, the CDR3 reads TGTGCCAGCAGTGAACGATCCGGGACAAATAATCAGCCCCAGCATTTT. This translates into CASSERSGTNNQPQHF.

This clone is medium-sized. The chain has TRBV9 and TRBJ1-3; 8 nucleotides align to TRBD1. CDR3 length: 15 amino acids. In germline, CDR1 is SGDLS, CDR2 YYNGEE. The junction had 3 bases not matched to a gene; V was cut back by 0 bases and J by 4 bases. The CDR3 loop is CASSVGQGFGNTIYF. The DNA for the CDR3 is TGTGCCAGCAGCGTAGGACAGGGGTTCGGAAACACCATATATTTT.

This clone was found many times. This chain uses TRBV18 with TRBJ2-7; 12 nucleotides align to TRBD2. The length of the CDR3 is 15 residues. With 3 bases clipped from V and 4 bases from J, the junction kept 4 bases outside the gene matches. The germline V gene has CDR1 KGHSH and CDR2 LQKENI. The chain's CDR3 is CASSPRLAGEYEQYF. The CDR3 nucleotides read TGTGCCAGCTCACCCCGACTAGCGGGAGAATACGAGCAGTACTTC.

Sample share makes this clone medium-sized (0.01 to 0.1%). This sequence joins TRBV19 and TRBJ1-5; D unclear. Per germline, CDR1 LNHDA and CDR2 SQIVND (reference sequence). V lost 2 bases to trimming and J lost 6 bases, with 14 bases between them. The CDR3 has 15 residues. This chain's CDR3 is CASSIHKGVGQPQHF. For the CDR3, the DNA is TGTGCCAGTAGTATACACAAAGGAGTAGGTCAGCCCCAGCATTTT.

This clone is medium-sized within its sample. The chain links TRBV7-2 to TRBJ2-7; 8 positions agree with TRBD2. The CDR3 runs 15 residues. V gave up 1 base and J gave up 2 bases; unmatched junction bases: 4. Germline V lookup: CDR1 SGHTA, CDR2 FQGNSA. CDR3 in DNA: TGTGCCAGCAGCTTAGAAAGCGGGAGCGCCTACGAGCAGTACTTC. Residues: CASSLESGSAYEQYF.

This clone occurred many times. The chain carries TRBV28 and TRBJ1-2, with TRBD1 matching over 10 bases. The CDR3 extends over 17 amino acids. CDR1 is MDHEN, CDR2 SYDVKM, per germline. V lost 7 bases to trimming and J lost 4 bases; unmatched junction nucleotides: 15. The CDR3 here is CASTSDRGSLRFYGYTF. CDR3 bases: TGTGCCAGCACCTCGGACAGGGGGTCCCTTAGATTCTATGGCTACACCTTC.